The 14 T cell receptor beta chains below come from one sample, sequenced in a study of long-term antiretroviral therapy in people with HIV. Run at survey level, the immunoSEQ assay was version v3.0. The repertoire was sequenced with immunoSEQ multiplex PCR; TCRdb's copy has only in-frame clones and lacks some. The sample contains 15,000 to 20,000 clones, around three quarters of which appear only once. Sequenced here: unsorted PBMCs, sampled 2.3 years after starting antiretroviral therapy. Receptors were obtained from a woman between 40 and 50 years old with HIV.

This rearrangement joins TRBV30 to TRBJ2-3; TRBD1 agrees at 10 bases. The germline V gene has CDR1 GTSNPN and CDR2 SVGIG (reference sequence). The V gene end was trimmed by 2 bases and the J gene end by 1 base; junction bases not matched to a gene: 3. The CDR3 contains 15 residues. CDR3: CAWSRDRGGTDTQYF. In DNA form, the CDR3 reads TGTGCCTGGAGTAGGGACAGGGGAGGCACAGATACGCAGTATTTT.

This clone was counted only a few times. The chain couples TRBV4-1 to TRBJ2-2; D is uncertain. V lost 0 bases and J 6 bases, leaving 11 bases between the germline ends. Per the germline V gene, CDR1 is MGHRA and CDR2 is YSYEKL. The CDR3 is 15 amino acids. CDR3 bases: TGCGCCAGCAGCCAAGAACCGGCGCAAGCCGGGGAGCTGTTTTTT. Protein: CASSQEPAQAGELFF.

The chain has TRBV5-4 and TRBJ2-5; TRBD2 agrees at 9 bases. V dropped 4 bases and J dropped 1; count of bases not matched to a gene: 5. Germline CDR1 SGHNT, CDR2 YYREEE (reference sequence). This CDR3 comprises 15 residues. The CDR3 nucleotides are TGTGCCAGCAGCGCCACTAGCGGGCGCCAAGAGACCCAGTACTTC. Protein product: CASSATSGRQETQYF.

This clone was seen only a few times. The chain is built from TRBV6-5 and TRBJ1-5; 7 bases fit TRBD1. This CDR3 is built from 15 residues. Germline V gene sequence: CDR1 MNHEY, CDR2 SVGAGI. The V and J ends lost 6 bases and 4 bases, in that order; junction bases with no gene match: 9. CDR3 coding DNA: TGTGCCAGCAGGCCGACAGGGTCACCGAATCAGCCCCAGCATTTT. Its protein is CASRPTGSPNQPQHF.

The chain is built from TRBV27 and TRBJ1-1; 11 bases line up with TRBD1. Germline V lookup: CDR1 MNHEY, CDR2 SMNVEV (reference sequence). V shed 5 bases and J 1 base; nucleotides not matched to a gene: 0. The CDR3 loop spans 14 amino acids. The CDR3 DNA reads TGTGCCAGCAGTGGGACAGGGGGGAACACTGAAGCTTTCTTT. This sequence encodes CASSGTGGNTEAFF.

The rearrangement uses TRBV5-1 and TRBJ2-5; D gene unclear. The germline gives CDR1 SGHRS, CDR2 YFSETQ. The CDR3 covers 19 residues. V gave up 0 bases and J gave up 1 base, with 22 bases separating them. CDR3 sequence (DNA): TGCGCCAGCAGCTTGGTAACAAGGCAGAGCCAACTCTCCCAAGAGACCCAGTACTTC. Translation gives CASSLVTRQSQLSQETQYF.

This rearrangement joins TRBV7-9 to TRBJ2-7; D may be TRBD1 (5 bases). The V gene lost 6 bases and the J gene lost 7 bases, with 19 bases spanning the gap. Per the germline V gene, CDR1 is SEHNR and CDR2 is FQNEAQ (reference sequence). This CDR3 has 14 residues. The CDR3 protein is CASSQTTDLGEQYF. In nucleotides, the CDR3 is TGTGCCAGCAGTCAGACGACAGATTTAGGGGAGCAGTACTTC.

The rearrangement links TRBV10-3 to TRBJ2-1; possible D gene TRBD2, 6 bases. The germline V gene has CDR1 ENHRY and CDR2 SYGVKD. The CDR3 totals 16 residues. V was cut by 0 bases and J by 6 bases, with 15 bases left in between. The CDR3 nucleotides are TGTGCCATCAGTGAGTCGAAGGGTGTGGGGGGCAATGAGCAGTTCTTC. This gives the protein CAISESKGVGGNEQFF.

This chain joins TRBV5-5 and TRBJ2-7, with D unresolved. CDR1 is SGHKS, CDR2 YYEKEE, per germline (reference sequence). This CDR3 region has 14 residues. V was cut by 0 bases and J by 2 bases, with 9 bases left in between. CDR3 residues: CASSLGTNPYEQYF. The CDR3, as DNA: TGTGCCAGCAGCTTGGGTACCAACCCCTACGAGCAGTACTTC.

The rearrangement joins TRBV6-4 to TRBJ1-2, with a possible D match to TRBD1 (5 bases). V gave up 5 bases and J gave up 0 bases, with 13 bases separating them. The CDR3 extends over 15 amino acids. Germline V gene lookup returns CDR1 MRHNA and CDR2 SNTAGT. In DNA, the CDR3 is TGTGCCAGCAGTCCCCTCGGGGGATCTAACTATGGCTACACCTTC. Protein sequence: CASSPLGGSNYGYTF.

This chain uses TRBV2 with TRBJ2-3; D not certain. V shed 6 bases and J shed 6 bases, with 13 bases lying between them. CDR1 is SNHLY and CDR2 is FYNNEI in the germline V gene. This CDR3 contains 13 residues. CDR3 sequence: CASSVGLLDTQYF. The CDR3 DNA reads TGTGCCAGCAGCGTAGGCTTATTGGATACGCAGTATTTT.

CDR3 coding DNA: TGTGCCAGCAGTGGGGTACCTATCAACACTGAAGCTTTCTTT. Translated, it gives CASSGVPINTEAFF. The V gene is TRBV6-1, the J gene TRBJ1-1; D unresolved. The ends were cut back, 4 bases at V and 2 bases at J, with 11 bases in the middle. The CDR3 is 14 residues long. The germline V gene has CDR1 MNHNS and CDR2 SASEGT.

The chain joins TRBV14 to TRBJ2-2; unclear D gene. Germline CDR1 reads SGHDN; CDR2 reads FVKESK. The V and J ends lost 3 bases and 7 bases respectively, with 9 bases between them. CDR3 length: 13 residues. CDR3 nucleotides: TGTGCCAGCAGCCATTCTAACGGCGGGGAGCTGTTTTTT. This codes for CASSHSNGGELFF.

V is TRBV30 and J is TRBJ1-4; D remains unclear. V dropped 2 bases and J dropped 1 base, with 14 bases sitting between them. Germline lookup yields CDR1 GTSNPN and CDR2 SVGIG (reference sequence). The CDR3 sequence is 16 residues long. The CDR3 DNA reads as TGTGCCTGGAGTATCGGTGGCACCCGAACTAATGAAAAACTGTTTTTT. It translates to CAWSIGGTRTNEKLFF.